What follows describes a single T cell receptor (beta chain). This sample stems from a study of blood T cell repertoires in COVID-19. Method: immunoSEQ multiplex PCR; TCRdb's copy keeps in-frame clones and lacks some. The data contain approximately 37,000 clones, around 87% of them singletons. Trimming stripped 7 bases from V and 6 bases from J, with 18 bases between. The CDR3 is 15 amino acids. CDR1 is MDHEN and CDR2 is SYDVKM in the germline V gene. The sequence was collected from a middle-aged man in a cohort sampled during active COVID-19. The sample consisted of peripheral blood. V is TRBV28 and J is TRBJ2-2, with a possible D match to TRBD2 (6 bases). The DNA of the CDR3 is TGTGCCAGCAAGGATGGGGACTTAGATTCCGGGGAGCTGTTTTTT. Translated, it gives CASKDGDLDSGELFF.